The rows below give T cell receptor beta chains drawn from one sample of a study of radiation and T cells in renal cell carcinoma. TCRdb's table, derived via immunoSEQ multiplex PCR, lists solely in-frame clones and lacks some. This table holds approximately 100,000 clones, around 88% found once. The starting material was blood, obtained from a patient whose treatment included radiotherapy and nephrectomy. The receptors here all came from a man in his fifties or sixties with renal cell carcinoma. CDR3s include the opening cysteine and the closing phenylalanine or tryptophan. The D gene is left open where the match is weak. Some rows have no size entry. The others give once, few or many, or a class for an expanded clone.

D: .; size: .; J: TRBJ2-7; V: TRBV6-1; CDR3: CASSDLEGGRGYEQYF; DNA: TGTGCCAGCAGTGATCTCGAGGGTGGCCGAGGCTACGAGCAGTACTTC
D: TRBD1; size: few; J: TRBJ1-6; V: TRBV2; CDR3: CASSHPDRDNLESYNSPLHF; DNA: TGTGCCAGCAGCCATCCCGACAGGGACAACTTGGAATCCTATAATTCACCCCTCCACTTT
D: .; size: .; J: TRBJ2-7; V: TRBV10-2; CDR3: CASRRGADEQYF; DNA: TGCGCCAGCAGAAGGGGGGCGGACGAGCAGTACTTC
D: .; size: .; J: TRBJ2-5; V: TRBV7-9; CDR3: CASSPREETQYF; DNA: TGTGCCAGCAGCCCTCGGGAAGAGACCCAGTACTTC
D: TRBD1; size: few; J: TRBJ1-1; V: TRBV5-4; CDR3: CASSILQGVGSEAFF; DNA: TGTGCCAGCAGCATACTACAGGGGGTGGGTAGCGAAGCTTTCTTT
D: .; size: .; J: TRBJ1-5; V: TRBV9; CDR3: CASSPGGGRGNQPQHF; DNA: TGTGCCAGCAGCCCGGGGGGGGGCAGAGGCAATCAGCCCCAGCATTTT
D: TRBD1; size: medium-sized; J: TRBJ2-1; V: TRBV11-2; CDR3: CASSLEYLDRVYNEQFF; DNA: TGTGCCAGCAGCTTAGAGTACTTGGACAGGGTGTACAATGAGCAGTTCTTC
D: TRBD1; size: few; J: TRBJ2-2; V: TRBV9; CDR3: CASSVAGTVNTGELFF; DNA: TGTGCCAGCAGCGTAGCGGGGACAGTGAACACCGGGGAGCTGTTTTTT
D: TRBD1; size: .; J: TRBJ2-3; V: TRBV2; CDR3: CASSRTGTGADTQYF; DNA: TGTGCCAGCAGTAGGACAGGGACGGGGGCAGATACGCAGTATTTT
D: .; size: few; J: TRBJ1-2; V: TRBV4-2; CDR3: CASRPSGGGYTF; DNA: TGTGCCAGCAGACCCTCCGGGGGGGGCTACACCTTC
D: .; size: .; J: TRBJ1-5; V: TRBV15; CDR3: CATSTQVDQPQHF; DNA: TGTGCCACCAGCACCCAGGTCGATCAGCCCCAGCATTTT
D: .; size: .; J: TRBJ2-7; V: TRBV27; CDR3: CASSLIAIPGDSYEQYF; DNA: TGTGCCAGCAGTCTCATCGCCATCCCGGGAGACTCCTACGAGCAGTACTTC
D: TRBD2; size: .; J: TRBJ2-1; V: TRBV19; CDR3: CASSIDLRGTSVYNEQFF; DNA: TGTGCCAGTAGTATAGATCTCCGCGGGACTAGCGTCTACAATGAGCAGTTCTTC
D: .; size: .; J: TRBJ2-3; V: TRBV7-3; CDR3: CASSLQGIGTDTQYF; DNA: TGTGCCAGCAGCTTACAAGGGATTGGAACAGATACGCAGTATTTT
D: .; size: .; J: TRBJ2-5; V: TRBV13; CDR3: CASSPYRDQETQYF; DNA: TGTGCCAGCAGCCCATACAGGGACCAAGAGACCCAGTACTTC
D: .; size: .; J: TRBJ1-1; V: TRBV6-5; CDR3: CASSYSQNTEAFF; DNA: TGTGCCAGCAGTTACTCCCAGAACACTGAAGCTTTCTTT
D: .; size: .; J: TRBJ1-2; V: TRBV28; CDR3: CAGQTANYGYTF; DNA: TGTGCCGGTCAGACAGCTAACTATGGCTACACCTTC
D: .; size: .; J: TRBJ2-3; V: TRBV6-5; CDR3: CASSLFGGRADTQYF; DNA: TGTGCCAGCAGTTTATTCGGTGGACGGGCAGATACGCAGTATTTT
D: TRBD1; size: .; J: TRBJ1-1; V: TRBV27; CDR3: CASSLAQGGEAFF; DNA: TGTGCCAGCAGTTTAGCACAGGGGGGTGAAGCTTTCTTT
D: .; size: .; J: TRBJ2-5; V: TRBV7-7; CDR3: CASSGGETQYF; DNA: TGTGCTAGCAGCGGCGGAGAGACCCAGTACTTC
D: .; size: few; J: TRBJ2-7; V: TRBV4-1; CDR3: CASSPQRGIYEQYF; DNA: TGCGCCAGCAGCCCCCAAAGGGGGATCTACGAGCAGTACTTC
D: .; size: .; J: TRBJ2-7; V: TRBV7-9; CDR3: CASSPKRSGASYEQYF; DNA: TGTGCCAGCAGCCCCAAAAGGAGCGGCGCCAGCTACGAGCAGTACTTC
D: TRBD1; size: .; J: TRBJ1-1; V: TRBV18; CDR3: CASSGDRGVEAFF; DNA: TGTGCCAGCTCAGGGGACAGGGGTGTCGAAGCTTTCTTT
D: .; size: .; J: TRBJ1-2; V: TRBV9; CDR3: CASSVQGFYGYTF; DNA: TGTGCCAGCAGCGTCCAGGGTTTCTATGGCTACACCTTC
D: .; size: .; J: TRBJ2-1; V: TRBV12-5; CDR3: CASGLVIGWQFF; DNA: TGTGCTAGTGGTTTGGTAATAGGGTGGCAGTTCTTC
D: .; size: .; J: TRBJ1-4; V: TRBV5-1; CDR3: CASSSVGQGNEKLFF; DNA: TGCGCCAGCAGCTCCGTGGGCCAGGGTAATGAAAAACTGTTTTTT
D: .; size: .; J: TRBJ1-1; V: TRBV28; CDR3: CASSPYAGVVNTEAFF; DNA: TGTGCCAGCAGCCCCTACGCAGGGGTGGTGAACACTGAAGCTTTCTTT
D: TRBD2; size: few; J: TRBJ2-1; V: TRBV5-4; CDR3: CASSFGAGLRDEQFF; DNA: TGTGCCAGCAGCTTCGGAGCGGGACTAAGGGATGAGCAGTTCTTC
D: .; size: .; J: TRBJ2-2; V: TRBV4-1; CDR3: CASRSQPLGMDGELFF; DNA: TGCGCCAGTCGTTCACAGCCGCTAGGTATGGACGGGGAGCTGTTTTTT
D: .; size: .; J: TRBJ1-1; V: TRBV5-1; CDR3: CASSPAPYLSTEAFF; DNA: TGCGCCAGCAGCCCGGCCCCGTATTTGAGCACTGAAGCTTTCTTT
D: .; size: few; J: TRBJ2-5; V: TRBV28; CDR3: CASSPHTVQETQYF; DNA: TGTGCCAGCAGTCCCCATACGGTCCAAGAGACCCAGTACTTC
D: TRBD1; size: .; J: TRBJ2-6; V: TRBV15; CDR3: CATSRDLVTGVSGANVLTF; DNA: TGTGCCACCAGCAGAGATCTAGTGACAGGGGTCTCTGGGGCCAACGTCCTGACTTTC
D: TRBD1; size: once; J: TRBJ1-5; V: TRBV7-7; CDR3: CASSHTEKWTGGSNQPQHF; DNA: TGTGCTAGCAGCCATACCGAAAAGTGGACAGGGGGATCCAATCAGCCCCAGCATTTT
D: .; size: once; J: TRBJ2-1; V: TRBV7-9; CDR3: CASSPTGSYTYNEQFF; DNA: TGTGCCAGCAGCCCAACAGGGTCTTACACCTACAATGAGCAGTTCTTC
D: .; size: .; J: TRBJ2-5; V: TRBV9; CDR3: CASSVEGPETQYF; DNA: TGTGCCAGCAGCGTAGAGGGGCCAGAGACCCAGTACTTC
D: .; size: .; J: TRBJ1-5; V: TRBV6-5; CDR3: CASSYDWANQPQHF; DNA: TGTGCCAGCAGTTACGACTGGGCAAATCAGCCCCAGCATTTT
D: TRBD1; size: .; J: TRBJ2-3; V: TRBV4-1; CDR3: CASSRTGTGLKDRTDTQYF; DNA: TGCGCCAGCAGCCGAACCGGGACAGGGTTGAAAGACCGCACAGATACGCAGTATTTT
D: .; size: .; J: TRBJ1-3; V: TRBV18; CDR3: CASSPGQGGGSSGNTIYF; DNA: TGTGCCAGCTCACCGGGGCAGGGCGGAGGGAGCTCTGGAAACACCATATATTTT
D: .; size: .; J: TRBJ1-1; V: TRBV4-2; CDR3: CASSHLGREGTEAFF; DNA: TGTGCCAGCAGCCATCTGGGCAGGGAAGGAACTGAAGCTTTCTTT
D: TRBD1; size: .; J: TRBJ1-1; V: TRBV7-2; CDR3: CASSRDRVNTEAFF; DNA: TGTGCCAGCAGCCGCGACAGGGTCAACACTGAAGCTTTCTTT
D: .; size: .; J: TRBJ1-1; V: TRBV7-9; CDR3: CASSFDGGNTEAFF; DNA: TGTGCCAGCAGCTTCGACGGAGGGAACACTGAAGCTTTCTTT
D: TRBD2; size: .; J: TRBJ2-7; V: TRBV11-2; CDR3: CASSLLAGWGNEQYF; DNA: TGTGCCAGCAGCTTATTAGCGGGATGGGGAAACGAGCAGTACTTC
D: .; size: .; J: TRBJ2-7; V: TRBV4-3; CDR3: CASSQDRWGQGGKKQYF; DNA: TGCGCCAGCAGCCAAGACCGGTGGGGTCAGGGGGGTAAGAAGCAGTACTTC
D: .; size: .; J: TRBJ2-1; V: TRBV1; CDR3: CTRTQTSGCYNEQFF; DNA: TGCACCAGAACTCAGACTAGCGGATGCTACAATGAGCAGTTCTTC
D: TRBD1; size: .; J: TRBJ1-2; V: TRBV5-1; CDR3: CASSMAPGQGGFSGYTF; DNA: TGCGCCAGCAGCATGGCACCGGGACAGGGAGGCTTCTCTGGCTACACCTTC
D: .; size: .; J: TRBJ2-3; V: TRBV9; CDR3: CASSVVGDTQYF; DNA: TGTGCCAGCAGCGTAGTAGGAGATACGCAGTATTTT
D: .; size: once; J: TRBJ2-1; V: TRBV7-9; CDR3: CASSSADEQFF; DNA: TGTGCCAGCAGCTCAGCGGATGAGCAGTTCTTC
D: .; size: .; J: TRBJ2-1; V: TRBV5-1; CDR3: CASSFWGYNEQFF; DNA: TGCGCCAGCAGCTTCTGGGGCTACAATGAGCAGTTCTTC
D: .; size: .; J: TRBJ2-1; V: TRBV9; CDR3: CASSAVGALYNEQFF; DNA: TGTGCCAGCAGCGCGGTCGGGGCGCTCTACAATGAGCAGTTCTTC
D: TRBD2; size: .; J: TRBJ2-1; V: TRBV2; CDR3: CASSDGLARGGFF; DNA: TGTGCCAGCAGTGACGGACTAGCCCGAGGGGGGTTCTTC
D: .; size: .; J: TRBJ1-2; V: TRBV4-1; CDR3: CASSQDLQLYTF; DNA: TGCGCCAGCAGCCAAGATTTGCAGCTCTACACCTTC
D: .; size: .; J: TRBJ2-5; V: TRBV6-6; CDR3: CASSYSAAGQETQYF; DNA: TGTGCCAGCAGTTACTCTGCTGCGGGTCAAGAGACCCAGTACTTC
D: .; size: .; J: TRBJ2-7; V: TRBV9; CDR3: CASSQAGQSASEQYF; DNA: TGTGCCAGCAGCCAAGCCGGACAGTCGGCTTCCGAGCAGTACTTC
D: .; size: .; J: TRBJ1-1; V: TRBV5-4; CDR3: CASSLFQGGNTEAFF; DNA: TGTGCCAGCAGCTTGTTCCAGGGTGGGAACACTGAAGCTTTCTTT